These 28 T cell receptor beta chains were sequenced from one sample in a study of blood T cells in healthy people across ages (dated by TCRdb to 2014 to 2015). The method was 5' RACE. The instrument was an Illumina HiSeq 2500. The second PCR ran for roughly 7 to 11 cycles and used a J-beta primer mix along with a sample-barcoded 5' primer. Starting from the raw public reads, TCRdb applied fastp trimming at Q25, assembled clones with MiXCR and retained in-frame beta chains. CDR3 protein duplicates are merged, each entry listing the most common genes and DNA. The sample table holds over 600,000 distinct CDR3 sequences, of which more than 35% were seen once. 18% of the sample belongs to the ten largest clones. Sequenced sample: blood. These receptor sequences come from a man aged 80 or over in good health.

V gene TRBV5-1 combines with J gene TRBJ2-3; D gene unclear. This CDR3 region has 14 residues. Trimming left V 4 bases short and J 0 bases short, with 9 bases between. CDR1 is SGHRS, CDR2 YFSETQ, per germline. The CDR3 DNA follows: TGCGCCAGCAGCGTCGCGGAGAGCACAGATACGCAGTATTTT. Amino acids: CASSVAESTDTQYF.

This clonotype was detected a few times. The chain carries TRBV5-1 and TRBJ2-5, with a weak D call TRBD2 (6 bases). From germline, CDR1 is SGHRS and CDR2 YFSETQ. The CDR3 has 13 residues. Between the trimmed V and J ends, which lost 3 bases and 4 bases, there was a span of 10 bases. CDR3 in amino acids: CASSYIGGETQYF. The CDR3 DNA is TGCGCCAGCAGCTACATCGGGGGAGAGACCCAGTACTTC. The full variable domain, in which reference TRBV5-1 and TRBJ2-5 provide the parts outside the CDR3, is KAGVTQTPRYLIKTRGQQVTLSCSPISGHRSVSWYQQTPGQGLQFLFEYFSETQRNKGNFPGRFSGRQFSNSRSEMNVSTLELGDSALYLCASSYIGGETQYFGPGTRLLVL.

This chain joins TRBV20-1 and TRBJ2-5; 8 nucleotides align to TRBD2. Germline trimming cut 1 base from V and 1 base from J; bases unmatched to any gene: 5. In germline, CDR1 is DFQATT, CDR2 SNEGSKA (reference sequence). CDR3 size: 15 residues. CDR3 nucleotide sequence: TGCAGTGCTAGAGTGAGGGGGACTAGCCAAGAGACCCAGTACTTC. Amino acids: CSARVRGTSQETQYF.

About this clonotype: One junction end does not reproduce the germline sequence, and a read error may be involved. The chain is built from TRBV7-9 and TRBJ2-7; possibly TRBD2 for D (7 bases). The germline CDR1 and CDR2 sequences are SEHNR and FQNEAQ (reference sequence). The CDR3 has 17 amino acids. The CDR3 DNA sequence: TGTGCCAGCGGCTTAAGTGCAAGGGGGGGGCTCTTGAATGAGCAGTACTTC. Amino acid sequence: CASGLSARGGLLNEQYF.

CDR3 coding DNA: TGCGCCAGCAGCTTGCAACCGGGAGGATCCTACAATGAGCAGTTCTTC. The encoded protein is CASSLQPGGSYNEQFF. The chain employs TRBV5-1 and TRBJ2-1, with 7 bases lining up with TRBD2. V lost 1 base and J lost 1; bases outside the gene matches: 5. This CDR3 region has 16 residues. CDR1 and CDR2 (germline): SGHRS, YFSETQ.

This clonotype was detected only a few times. The chain is built from TRBV28 and TRBJ2-4; maybe TRBD2 (5 bases). The CDR3 has 14 residues. The germline V gene has CDR1 MDHEN and CDR2 SYDVKM. Trimming cost V 6 bases and J 4 bases, with 13 bases left between them. CDR3 region: CASRGGGSKNIQYF. DNA of the CDR3: TGTGCCAGCAGAGGTGGCGGGTCAAAAAACATTCAGTACTTC.

This clonotype was counted between two and nine times. The chain links TRBV29-1 to TRBJ2-1; D call uncertain. Germline V gene data show CDR1 as SQVTM and CDR2 as ANQGSEA. V was clipped by 7 bases and J by 3 bases, with 16 bases between them. The CDR3 is 14 residues long. The CDR3 protein is CSATTVRNYNEQFF. DNA of the CDR3: TGCAGCGCTACCACCGTCAGAAACTACAATGAGCAGTTCTTC.

The genes are TRBV27 and TRBJ2-1; D gene ambiguous. Deletions cut 9 bases from V and 7 bases from J, with 13 bases between. This CDR3 is 12 amino acids long. CDR1 is MNHEY and CDR2 is SMNVEV in the germline V gene (reference sequence). The CDR3 is CASSGGLNEQFF. The CDR3 nucleotides read TGTGCCAGTTCGGGCGGATTAAATGAGCAGTTCTTC.

This sequence joins TRBV7-2 and TRBJ2-1; D perhaps matches TRBD2 (5 bases). Germline CDR1 SGHTA, CDR2 FQGNSA. V gave up 5 bases and J gave up 5 bases, with 13 bases separating them. This CDR3 is built from 14 residues. The CDR3 here is CASSAPTRNNEQFF. For the CDR3, the DNA is TGTGCCAGCAGCGCCCCAACTAGAAACAATGAGCAGTTCTTC.

This clonotype was seen once. The chain uses TRBV29-1 and TRBJ1-2, with D tentatively TRBD1 (6 bases). Germline V gives CDR1 SQVTM, CDR2 ANQGSEA. CDR3 length: 13 amino acids. Trimming took 0 bases from V and 5 from J, leaving 10 bases between them. The CDR3 region is CSVEEPRGYGYTF. CDR3 DNA: TGCAGCGTTGAAGAGCCCAGGGGTTATGGCTACACCTTC.

V and J are TRBV4-2 and TRBJ2-1, with 15 bases identical to TRBD2. V dropped 4 bases and J dropped 7; count of bases not matched to a gene: 5. This CDR3 comprises 16 residues. Looked up from germline, CDR1 is LGHNA and CDR2 is YNFKEQ. CDR3 sequence (DNA): TGTGCCAGCAGCCCGCCCGGGACTAGCGGGAGGAATGAGCAGTTCTTC. Amino acids: CASSPPGTSGRNEQFF.

On this clonotype: Since a much larger clone is just one base distant, this may be a read error. The V call is TRBV12-3 or TRBV12-4, the J call TRBJ2-5; weak D call: TRBD2 (5 bases). TRBJ2-4 matches the DNA end more closely, so the J call is doubtful. The CDR3 sequence is 12 residues long. As DNA, the CDR3 is TGTGCCAGCACCAGGACTGTAAACATTCAGTACTTC. As protein: CASTRTVNIQYF.

V usage is TRBV12-3 or TRBV12-4 and J usage is TRBJ1-2, with D maybe TRBD1 (5 bases). V was shortened by 3 bases and J by 10 bases, with 12 bases between the two germline ends. The CDR3 covers 12 residues. CDR3 in amino acids: CASSLGENDYTF. DNA for the CDR3: TGTGCCAGCAGTTTGGGGGAGAATGACTACACCTTC.

The chain joins TRBV6-2 or TRBV6-3 to TRBJ2-7; D might be TRBD2 (6 bases). CDR3 length: 15 amino acids. CDR1 is MNHEY, CDR2 SVGEGT, per germline. V lost 4 bases, J lost 0 bases, and 13 bases lay in between. This CDR3 is CASSSGGASSYEQYF. For the CDR3, the DNA is TGTGCCAGCAGTTCTGGCGGGGCGAGCTCCTACGAGCAGTACTTC.

This clonotype has a handful of counts. This rearrangement joins TRBV5-1 to TRBJ1-2; perhaps TRBD1 as D (6 bases). V was shortened by 0 bases and J by 8 bases, with 20 bases between the two germline ends. CDR3 size: 16 residues. CDR1 and CDR2 from the germline V gene are SGHRS and YFSETQ. The DNA of the CDR3 is TGCGCCAGCAGCTTGGCGCAGGGCCCTTCACAGGGCGGCTACACCTTC. The encoded protein is CASSLAQGPSQGGYTF. Full variable domain (remainder filled in from reference TRBV5-1 and TRBJ1-2): KAGVTQTPRYLIKTRGQQVTLSCSPISGHRSVSWYQQTPGQGLQFLFEYFSETQRNKGNFPGRFSGRQFSNSRSEMNVSTLELGDSALYLCASSLAQGPSQGGYTFGSGTRLTVV.

Many counts were recorded for this clonotype. The genes are TRBV28 and TRBJ1-2; D is perhaps TRBD1 (6 bases). Per the germline V gene, CDR1 is MDHEN and CDR2 is SYDVKM. This CDR3 comprises 16 residues. V shed 7 bases and J shed 2 bases, with 20 bases lying between them. The CDR3 loop is CASTEAGDGTNYGYTF. The DNA for the CDR3 is TGTGCCAGCACTGAGGCAGGGGACGGGACCAACTATGGCTACACCTTC.

In this sample, this clonotype turned up a few times. This sequence joins TRBV2 and TRBJ2-7, with no clear D. Matching the DNA end better, TRBJ2-5 makes the J call doubtful. Germline CDR1 is SNHLY and CDR2 is FYNNEI. The CDR3 runs to 13 residues. The CDR3 region has the DNA TGTGCCACTAATAGTCGGATCGGGGAGACCCAGTACTTC. Translating it yields CATNSRIGETQYF.

This rearrangement joins TRBV7-9 to TRBJ2-3; D unresolved. The CDR3 length is 15 residues. Germline CDR1 SEHNR, CDR2 FQNEAQ (reference sequence). Trimming left V 5 bases short and J 5 bases short, with 17 bases between. DNA of the CDR3: TGTGCCAGCAGCCCCCCTTTGCGTTTTGGAGATACGCAGTATTTT. It yields the protein CASSPPLRFGDTQYF.

The chain uses TRBV15 and TRBJ2-3; D is perhaps TRBD1 or TRBD2 (6 bases each). The germline V gene encodes CDR1 LNHNV and CDR2 YYDKDF (reference sequence). The CDR3 extends over 13 amino acids. Between the trimmed V and J ends, which lost 3 bases and 6 bases, there was a span of 10 bases. Here the CDR3 reads CATSRDSGDTQYF. Here the CDR3 DNA reads TGTGCCACCAGCAGGGACAGCGGGGATACGCAGTATTTT.

The chain employs TRBV29-1 and TRBJ2-5, with no clear D. The CDR3 totals 13 residues. Trimming left V 3 bases short and J 5 bases short, with 13 bases between. Germline assignment: CDR1 SQVTM and CDR2 ANQGSEA. Here the CDR3 DNA reads TGCAGCGTTGAGATGAGTTTGGGGGAGACCCAGTACTTC. Translating gives CSVEMSLGETQYF.

CDR3 residues: CASSPPSGVHGELFF. The CDR3, as DNA: TGTGCCAGCAGCCCCCCCTCGGGAGTTCACGGGGAGCTGTTTTTT. The chain recombines TRBV5-6 with TRBJ2-2, with D possibly matching TRBD2 (6 bases). V dropped 4 bases and J dropped 7 bases, with 17 bases sitting between them. Germline V gives CDR1 SGHDT, CDR2 YYEEEE. The CDR3 runs 15 residues.

This clonotype was counted a few times. The chain uses TRBV28 and TRBJ2-5, with D perhaps TRBD2 (5 bases). V dropped 5 bases and J dropped 4 bases, with 14 bases sitting between them. Per the germline V gene, CDR1 is MDHEN and CDR2 is SYDVKM. This CDR3 is built from 14 residues. CDR3 sequence: CASSPDLGRETQYF. CDR3 DNA sequence: TGTGCCAGCAGTCCGGACCTGGGGAGAGAGACCCAGTACTTC.

The chain couples TRBV5-4 to TRBJ2-2; D gene unclear. The germline V and J ends were trimmed by 4 bases and 5 bases, with 12 bases remaining between them. The CDR3 is 14 amino acids. Germline CDR1 reads SGHNT; CDR2 reads YYREEE (reference sequence). Here the CDR3 reads CASSPPVATGELFF. The CDR3 coding sequence is TGTGCCAGCAGCCCCCCTGTGGCAACCGGGGAGCTGTTTTTT.

This clonotype was seen a few times. V and J are TRBV5-1 and TRBJ2-1, with 7 positions matching TRBD2. Germline V CDR1 and CDR2: SGHRS, YFSETQ. V lost 3 bases to trimming and J lost 4 bases; unmatched junction nucleotides: 19. This CDR3 is built from 19 residues. The CDR3 spells CASSSYGAGEGRVYNEQFF. The CDR3, as DNA: TGCGCCAGCAGCTCGTACGGGGCGGGAGAAGGTAGAGTGTACAATGAGCAGTTCTTC.

This clonotype was counted many times. The CDR3 protein is CSVEGGGQETQYF. The CDR3 DNA follows: TGCAGCGTTGAGGGTGGGGGGCAAGAGACCCAGTACTTC. V usage is TRBV29-1 and J usage is TRBJ2-5, with D possibly matching TRBD2 (6 bases). The CDR3 is 13 amino acids. V was cut by 3 bases and J by 2 bases, with 10 bases left in between. CDR1 is SQVTM and CDR2 is ANQGSEA in the germline V gene.

The J gene is TRBJ2-5, the V gene TRBV9; D gene ambiguous. CDR1 is SGDLS and CDR2 is YYNGEE in the germline V gene. Trimming stripped 3 bases from V and 4 bases from J, with 10 bases between. The CDR3 loop spans 13 amino acids. CDR3 in DNA: TGTGCCAGCAGCGGAAACAGAGGAGAGACCCAGTACTTC. This sequence encodes CASSGNRGETQYF.

In this sample, this clonotype turned up a few times. The chain couples TRBV25-1 to TRBJ2-5; 8 bases are a match to TRBD2. After removal of 6 bases from V and 2 bases from J, the junction contained 8 bases not matched to a gene. The CDR3 consists of 15 residues. From germline, CDR1 is MGHDK and CDR2 SYGVNS. CDR3 nucleotide sequence: TGTGCCAGCAGCCCTCCGGGGGGGCAGCAAGAGACCCAGTACTTC. Its protein is CASSPPGGQQETQYF.

This clonotype came up a few times. V gene TRBV27 combines with J gene TRBJ1-2; no definite D call. The CDR3 has 13 amino acids. Trimming took 6 bases from V and 4 from J, leaving 12 bases between them. The germline V gene has CDR1 MNHEY and CDR2 SMNVEV (reference sequence). The CDR3 sequence is CASRLTGLYGYTF. Written as DNA, the CDR3 is TGTGCCAGCAGGCTTACCGGGCTCTATGGCTACACCTTC.